This T cell receptor beta chain was sequenced in a study of blood T cell repertoires in COVID-19. Study at large: The United States, Italy and Spain provided the acute and convalescent COVID-19 samples. PBMCs, B-cell-depleted T cells, or T cells were the source of the cDNA or gDNA that made up the material.

Methods used by the authors: Reference gene primer amplification gave nucleated cell count estimates. Using immunoSEQ multiplex PCR, the repertoire was profiled, and TCRdb retains in-frame clones only, with some absent. V and J calls plus clone size are reproduced from that table; the DNA served to infer D and trimming. The sample contains some 150,000 clones, over 75% of which appear only once. The germline gives CDR1 MNHNY, CDR2 SVGAGI (reference sequence). Trimming shortened V by 1 base and J by 0 bases, and 11 bases separated the two germline ends. The CDR3 loop spans 16 amino acids. Specimen: peripheral blood. The rearrangement links TRBV6-6 to TRBJ2-3; the D is unclear. The sequence derives from a woman in her forties or fifties with acute or convalescent COVID-19. CDR3 residues: CASSYWLGRSTDTQYF. CDR3 in DNA: TGTGCCAGCAGTTACTGGTTGGGCAGGAGCACAGATACGCAGTATTTT.